The entry that follows covers one T cell receptor beta chain sequence. What it recognizes is unknown. This specimen belongs to a study of blood T cells in healthy people across ages. Germline V gene lookup returns CDR1 SGDLS and CDR2 YYNGEE. This CDR3 is 13 amino acids long. Primers used in a second PCR of about 7 to 12 cycles were a sample-barcoded 5' primer and a J-beta primer mix. Each CDR3 protein gets one entry after TCRdb re-called the 5' RACE reads with MiXCR. The data show some 850,000 distinct CDR3 sequences, around 25% seen once. Study-wide results and caveats: Diversity of TCR beta per million T cells declined in a roughly linear way with age.

These records were also assigned to another study, of T cells of mothers and their children.

The chain is built from TRBV9 and TRBJ2-5; no firm D call. Near its end, the DNA agrees better with TRBJ2-7, so the J call may be wrong. The sequenced sample consisted of blood. The TCR was taken from a boy younger than 18 in good health. CDR3 nucleotide sequence: TGTGCCAGCAGCGAGTCCGCCTCCTACGAGCAGTACTTC. This codes for CASSESASYEQYF.